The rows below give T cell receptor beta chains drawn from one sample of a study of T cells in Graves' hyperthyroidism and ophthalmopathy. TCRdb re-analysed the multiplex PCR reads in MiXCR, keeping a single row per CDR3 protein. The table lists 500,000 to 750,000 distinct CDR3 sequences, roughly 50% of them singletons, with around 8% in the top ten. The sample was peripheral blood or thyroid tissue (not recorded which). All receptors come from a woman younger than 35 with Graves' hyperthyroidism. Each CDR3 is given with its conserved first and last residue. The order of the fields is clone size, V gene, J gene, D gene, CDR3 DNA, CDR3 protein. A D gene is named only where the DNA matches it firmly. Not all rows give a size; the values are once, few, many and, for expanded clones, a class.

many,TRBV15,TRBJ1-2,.,TGTGCCACCAGCAGAGACGTGGGCTACGGCTATGGCTACACCTTC,CATSRDVGYGYGYTF
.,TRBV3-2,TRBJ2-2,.,TGTGCCAGCAGCCAAGATGAAGGGGCAGGGACCGGGGAGCTGTTTTTT,CASSQDEGAGTGELFF
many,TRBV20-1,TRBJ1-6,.,TGCAGTGCTAGTATCCAGGGGTTGTATAATTCACCCCTCCACTTT,CSASIQGLYNSPLHF
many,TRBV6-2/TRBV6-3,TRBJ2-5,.,TGTGCCAGCAGGGGCTACAGGGTTGAAGAGTACCAAGAGACCCAGTACTTC,CASRGYRVEEYQETQYF
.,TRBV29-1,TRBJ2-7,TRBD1,TGCAGCGTTATAATGACAGGTAGCCGCTTAACCGACAGGGGACCCTACGAGCAGTACTTC,CSVIMTGSRLTDRGPYEQYF
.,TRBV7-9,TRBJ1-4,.,TGTGCCAGCAGCCACGGGGTCGAAGAAAAACTGTTTTTC,CASSHGVEEKLFF
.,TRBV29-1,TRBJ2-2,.,TGCAGCGTTGGGAGCGGGGAGCTGTTTTTT,CSVGSGELFF
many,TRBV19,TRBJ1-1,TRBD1,TGTGCCAGTAGTTTACCGGGACAGGGGGCCACTGAAGCTTTCTTT,CASSLPGQGATEAFF
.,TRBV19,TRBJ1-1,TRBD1,TGTGCCACGCGACGGACAGGGAACACTGAAGCTTTCTTT,CATRRTGNTEAFF
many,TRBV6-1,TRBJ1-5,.,TGTGCCAGCAGTGAAACCGGTAATCAGCCCCAGCATTTT,CASSETGNQPQHF
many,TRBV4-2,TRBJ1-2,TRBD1,TGTGCCAGCAGCCCGGGACAGGGGTATTATGGCTACACCTTC,CASSPGQGYYGYTF
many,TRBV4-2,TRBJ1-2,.,TGTGCCAGCAGCCAAGACAGGGAACGGCTAAGGTATGGCTACACCTTC,CASSQDRERLRYGYTF
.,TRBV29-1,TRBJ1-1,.,TGCAGCGTTACGACTGAGGGGGGGGTGAACACTGAAGCTTTCTTT,CSVTTEGGVNTEAFF
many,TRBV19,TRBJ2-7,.,TGTGCCAGTAGTACCCAGGCTCGGGGGTCCGAGCAGTACTTC,CASSTQARGSEQYF
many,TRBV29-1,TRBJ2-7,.,TGCAGCGTTGAGACCCGGGACGGAACGTACGAGCAGTACTTC,CSVETRDGTYEQYF
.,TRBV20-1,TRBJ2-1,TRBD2,TGCAGTGCTCTAGCGGGAGGTGAAAATGAGCAGTTCTTC,CSALAGGENEQFF
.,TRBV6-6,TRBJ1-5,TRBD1,TGTGCCAGCAGTTACTCTACACACAGGGGTTTGTGGAGCAATCAGCCCCAGCATTTT,CASSYSTHRGLWSNQPQHF
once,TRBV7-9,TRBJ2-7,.,TGTGCCAGCAGGGTGTGGGACGAGCAGTACTTC,CASRVWDEQYF
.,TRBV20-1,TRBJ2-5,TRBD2,TGCAGTGCTCCGTCAGGACTAGCGGAGACACAAGAGACCCAGTACTTC,CSAPSGLAETQETQYF
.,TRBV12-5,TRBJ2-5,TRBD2,TGTGCTAGTGGGACACTCGCCCTGAGGGGACTAGCCGAGACCCAGTACTTC,CASGTLALRGLAETQYF
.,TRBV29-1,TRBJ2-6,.,TGCAGCGTTGAAGTCCGGACTTTC,CSVEVRTF
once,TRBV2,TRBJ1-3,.,TGTGCCAGCAGTGAATCGGGGGGACCTGGAAGCACCATATATTTT,CASSESGGPGSTIYF
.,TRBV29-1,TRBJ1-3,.,TGCAGCGTTGAAGGGGGTGGAAACACCATATATTTT,CSVEGGGNTIYF
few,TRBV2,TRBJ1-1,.,TGTGCCAGCTCTCAGACAGCGGGCTTTACCTTAATGAACACTGAAGCTTTCTTT,CASSQTAGFTLMNTEAFF
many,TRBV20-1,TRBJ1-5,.,TGCAGTGCTAGTTTCTACGACATCGATCCGGAGGGTCAGCCCCAGCATTTT,CSASFYDIDPEGQPQHF
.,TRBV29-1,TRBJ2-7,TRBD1,TGCAGCGCGCTAAAGACAGGGGACTACGAGCAGTACTTC,CSALKTGDYEQYF
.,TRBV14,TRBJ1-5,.,TGTGCCAGCAGCCAAGAGCCAAGCTGGGGGCTTATCGATGAGCATTTT,CASSQEPSWGLIDEHF
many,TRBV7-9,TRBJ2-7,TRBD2,TGTGCCAGCAGTCAAGAACGGGAGGTGGTCGAGCAGTACTTC,CASSQEREVVEQYF
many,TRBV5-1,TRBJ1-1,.,TGCGCCAGCAGCTTAGGCTCCGGGACATTAAGGACTGAAGCTTTCTTT,CASSLGSGTLRTEAFF
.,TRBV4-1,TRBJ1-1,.,TGCGCCAGCAGGGGCGGCTACGGTGAAGCTTTCTTT,CASRGGYGEAFF
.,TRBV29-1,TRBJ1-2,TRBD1,TGCAGCGTCCGACAGGGGGGCAATGAGGGCTACACCTTC,CSVRQGGNEGYTF
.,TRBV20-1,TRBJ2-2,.,TGCAGTGGTCGATCCGGGGAGCTGTTTTTT,CSGRSGELFF
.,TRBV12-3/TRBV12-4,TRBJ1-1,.,TGTGCCAGCAGACTCACCGACAGACTTAACACTGAAGCTTTCTTT,CASRLTDRLNTEAFF
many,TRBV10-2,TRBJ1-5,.,TGCGCCAGCAGTTCAACAGGGTACACAAATCAGCCCCAGCATTTT,CASSSTGYTNQPQHF
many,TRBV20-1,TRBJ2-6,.,TGCAGTTCCATTCAACGCTCTGGGGCCAACGTCCTGACTTTC,CSSIQRSGANVLTF
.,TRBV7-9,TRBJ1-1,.,TGTGCCAGCAGCGGCACTAGCGGAACTGAAGCTTTCTTT,CASSGTSGTEAFF
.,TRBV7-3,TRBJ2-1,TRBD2,TGTGCCAGCAGCCGACTAGCGGGAGCTCTCAATGAGCAGTTCTTC,CASSRLAGALNEQFF
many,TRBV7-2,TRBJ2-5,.,TGTGCCAGCAGCGGGGCGAGGCAGACCCAGTACTTC,CASSGARQTQYF
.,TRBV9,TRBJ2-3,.,TGTGCCAGCAGCGTAGGACTAATCACAGATACGCAGTATTTT,CASSVGLITDTQYF
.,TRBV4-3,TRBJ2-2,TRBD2,TGCGCCAGCAGCCAAGAAGCTAGCGGATGGAACACCGGGGAGCTGTTTTTT,CASSQEASGWNTGELFF
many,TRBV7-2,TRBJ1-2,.,TGTGCCAGCAGCCTGGACGGATACACTACTAACTATGGCTACACCTTC,CASSLDGYTTNYGYTF
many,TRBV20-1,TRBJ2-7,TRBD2,TGCAGTGCTCGTACTAGCGGGAGCCCATCTAGGTACGAGCAGTACTTC,CSARTSGSPSRYEQYF
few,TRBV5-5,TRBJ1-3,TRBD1,TGTGCCAGCAGCTCTTCCGACAGGGCGTACACCATATATTTT,CASSSSDRAYTIYF
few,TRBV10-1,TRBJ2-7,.,TGCGCCAGCAGTGAGAATTTAGTGGATGCTTACGAGCAGTACTTC,CASSENLVDAYEQYF
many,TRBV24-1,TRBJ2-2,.,TGTGCCACCAGTGATCCGAGGCTAGACACCGGGGAGCTGTTTTTT,CATSDPRLDTGELFF
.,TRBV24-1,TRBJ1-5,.,TGTGCCACCAGTAAGGGAACTAGCAATCAGCCCCAGCATTTT,CATSKGTSNQPQHF
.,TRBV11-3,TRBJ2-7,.,TGTGCCAGCAGCTCAGGGAGGTTATCCGAGCAGTACTTC,CASSSGRLSEQYF
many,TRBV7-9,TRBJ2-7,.,TGTGCCAGCAGCTTAGGGGGTCCCTCCTACGAGCAGTACTTC,CASSLGGPSYEQYF
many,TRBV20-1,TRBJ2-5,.,TGCAGTGCTACCCGCTGGGCCCAAGAGACCCAGTACTTC,CSATRWAQETQYF
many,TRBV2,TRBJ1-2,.,TGTGCCAGCAGTGTTGTTCGGAGGGGGTATGGCTACACCTTC,CASSVVRRGYGYTF
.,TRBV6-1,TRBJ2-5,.,TGTGCCAGCGGGGGACTGACGTCGAAGACCCAGTACTTC,CASGGLTSKTQYF
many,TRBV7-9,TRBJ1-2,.,TGTGCCAGCAGCCAAACACCAACACACAGGGACGGCTACACCTTC,CASSQTPTHRDGYTF